These 28 T cell receptor beta chains were all obtained from the same sample, sequenced in a study of Graves' ophthalmopathy and Graves' hyperthyroidism. RNA transcripts were the template, and TCR beta CDR3 regions were amplified from them. First-round RT-PCR employed HTBI primers, with a second-round multiplex PCR after it. TCRdb ran MiXCR on the multiplex PCR reads and lists one entry per CDR3 protein. The repertoire holds some 380,000 distinct CDR3 sequences, with less than 20% as singletons. The sequenced material came from peripheral blood. Source of these receptors: a young woman with stable Graves' hyperthyroidism.

The chain has TRBV29-1 and TRBJ2-7, with D tentatively TRBD1 or TRBD2 (5 bases each). V dropped 5 bases and J dropped 1 base, with 12 bases sitting between them. The CDR3 sequence is 13 residues long. Germline CDR1 SQVTM, CDR2 ANQGSEA. CDR3 region: CSVWDGWSYEQYF. In nucleotides, the CDR3 is TGCAGCGTTTGGGACGGATGGTCCTACGAGCAGTACTTC.

This clonotype was counted ten times or more. The rearrangement uses TRBV19 and TRBJ2-5; 7 nucleotides align to TRBD2. Germline V gene data show CDR1 as LNHDA and CDR2 as SQIVND (reference sequence). The CDR3 consists of 13 residues. V trimming: 6 bases; J trimming: 4 bases; junction bases outside the gene matches: 5. The CDR3, as DNA: TGTGCCAGTAGCCGGTGGGGGGGAGAGACCCAGTACTTC. It encodes CASSRWGGETQYF.

This clonotype has ten or more counts. This sequence joins TRBV7-2 and TRBJ2-7; tentatively, D is TRBD2 (5 bases). The V end was cut by 1 base, the J end by 5 bases, with 9 bases between. This CDR3 has 13 residues. Germline-derived CDR1 and CDR2 are SGHTA and FQGNSA. CDR3 DNA: TGTGCCAGCAGCTTAGTCTACGGGGACGAGCAGTACTTC. It yields the protein CASSLVYGDEQYF. The variable domain in full, completed from reference TRBV7-2 and TRBJ2-7, reads GAGVSQSPSNKVTEKGKDVELRCDPISGHTALYWYRQSLGQGLEFLIYFQGNSAPDKSGLPSDRFSAERTGGSVSTLTIQRTQQEDSAVYLCASSLVYGDEQYFGPGTRLTVT.

This clonotype occurred a few times. This sequence joins TRBV5-5 and TRBJ1-5; the D is unclear. V shed 0 bases and J shed 0 bases, with 4 bases lying between them. Germline V lookup: CDR1 SGHKS, CDR2 YYEKEE (reference sequence). This CDR3 has 14 amino acids. CDR3 residues: CASSLEVSNQPQHF. CDR3 nucleotide sequence: TGTGCCAGCAGCTTGGAGGTTAGCAATCAGCCCCAGCATTTT.

This clonotype was counted ten times or more. The J gene is TRBJ1-6, the V gene TRBV19; D gene uncertain. In germline, CDR1 is LNHDA, CDR2 SQIVND (reference sequence). This CDR3 region has 14 residues. V gave up 1 base and J gave up 7 bases, with 8 bases separating them. The chain's CDR3 is CASSIGGANSPLHF. DNA of the CDR3: TGTGCCAGTAGTATAGGCGGAGCGAATTCACCCCTCCACTTT.

The table lists this clonotype with many counts. The chain carries TRBV20-1 and TRBJ2-7; weak D call: TRBD1 (5 bases). V lost 5 bases, J lost 2 bases, and 13 bases lay in between. Germline V gene lookup returns CDR1 DFQATT and CDR2 SNEGSKA (reference sequence). The CDR3 spans 13 residues. CDR3 DNA sequence: TGCAGTGCTTCCGACAGTCTAACCTACGAGCAGTACTTC. Its translation is CSASDSLTYEQYF.

This clonotype was seen at least ten times. Germline and junction disagree at one end, which may indicate a read error. The chain combines TRBV4-1 with TRBJ1-1; 11 nucleotides align to TRBD1. CDR1 is MGHRA, CDR2 YSYEKL, per germline. This CDR3 is built from 16 residues. CDR3 bases: TGCGCCAGCACCCAAGCTGGGGACAGGGGGGACACTGAAGCTTTCTTT. Translated, it gives CASTQAGDRGDTEAFF.

The rearrangement joins TRBV4-1 to TRBJ2-2, with D perhaps TRBD2 (7 bases). CDR3 size: 15 residues. CDR1 and CDR2 from the germline V gene are MGHRA and YSYEKL. Trimming cost V 4 bases and J 5 bases, with 14 bases left between them. CDR3 protein: CASSPRGGVTGELFF. The CDR3 nucleotides are TGCGCCAGCAGCCCCAGGGGAGGGGTAACCGGGGAGCTGTTTTTT.

This clonotype was counted many times. The rearrangement links TRBV10-3 to TRBJ2-7; 9 nucleotides match TRBD1. CDR1 and CDR2 (germline): ENHRY, SYGVKD. The CDR3 sequence is 19 residues long. V shed 0 bases, J shed 3 bases, and the junction held 15 bases outside the gene matches. CDR3 loop: CAISESRDRAYHKDYEQYF. CDR3 bases: TGTGCCATCAGTGAGTCGAGGGACAGGGCCTACCATAAAGACTACGAGCAGTACTTC.

This clonotype has a count of ten or more. This rearrangement joins TRBV11-3 to TRBJ2-7; TRBD1 might be the D (5 bases). The V end lost 4 bases, the J end lost 2 bases, and 15 bases lay between the germline ends. The CDR3 spans 15 residues. Germline values: CDR1 SGHNT, CDR2 YENEEA. The chain's CDR3 is CASSSRQLDPYEQYF. The CDR3, as DNA: TGTGCCAGCAGCTCCCGACAGTTGGATCCCTACGAGCAGTACTTC.

Remarks on this clonotype: A read error may produce the germline difference seen at one junction end. The CDR3 sequence is CASRPNMDVLF. The CDR3 DNA reads as TGTGCCAGCAGACCTAATATGGACGTGCTCTTC. The chain employs TRBV7-9 and TRBJ1-2; no clear D. This CDR3 comprises 11 residues. Per the germline V gene, CDR1 is SEHNR and CDR2 is FQNEAQ (reference sequence).

Of note for this clonotype: A much larger clone sits a single nucleotide away, making a read error possible. V is TRBV19 and J is TRBJ2-7, with 8 bases aligning to TRBD1. CDR3 length: 16 amino acids. CDR1 and CDR2 from the germline V gene are LNHDA and SQIVND (reference sequence). The CDR3 coding sequence is TGTGCCAGTAGTCTAGAGCCGGGACAGGCCTGCTACGAGCAGTACTTC. It translates to CASSLEPGQACYEQYF.

This clonotype appeared many times. The genes are TRBV6-6 and TRBJ2-7; D is uncertain. The CDR3 has 12 residues. Trimming took 4 bases from V and 6 from J, leaving 10 bases between them. The germline CDR1 and CDR2 sequences are MNHNY and SVGAGI (reference sequence). CDR3 sequence reads: CASSFRRGEQYF. In DNA form, the CDR3 reads TGTGCCAGCAGTTTCCGGCGTGGCGAGCAGTACTTC.

In this sample, this clonotype turned up many times. This rearrangement joins TRBV6-2 or TRBV6-3 to TRBJ1-1, with unresolved D. Looked up from germline, CDR1 is MNHEY and CDR2 is SVGEGT. The V and J ends lost 5 bases and 10 bases respectively, with 11 bases between them. CDR3 length: 11 amino acids. The CDR3 sequence is CASSHTGRAFF. In DNA form, the CDR3 reads TGTGCCAGCAGTCATACGGGGAGAGCTTTCTTT.

This clonotype was seen ten or more times. The chain links TRBV5-5 to TRBJ2-7; 9 positions agree with TRBD1. V was pared by 3 bases and J by 3 bases, with 7 bases of the junction left unmatched. This CDR3 spans 15 amino acids. Germline-derived CDR1 and CDR2 are SGHKS and YYEKEE (reference sequence). CDR3 coding DNA: TGTGCCAGCAGCTCACGACAGGGGGACGACTACGAGCAGTACTTC. It is translated as CASSSRQGDDYEQYF.

This clonotype was picked up many times. This chain joins TRBV19 and TRBJ1-1; 7 bases match TRBD1. This CDR3 spans 17 amino acids. J was trimmed by 6 bases and V by 5 bases; bases with no gene match: 18. Germline V lookup: CDR1 LNHDA, CDR2 SQIVND (reference sequence). Here the CDR3 DNA reads TGTGCCAGTAGTCTGAAACAGAGGGACAGAGGAACGGCTGAAGCTTTCTTT. It encodes CASSLKQRDRGTAEAFF.

This clonotype showed up just a few times. Here the CDR3 omits its conserved ending phenylalanine or tryptophan, so a read error is the likely source. This sequence joins TRBV24-1 and TRBJ2-2; the match to TRBD1 covers 10 bases. Per germline, CDR1 KGHDR and CDR2 SFDVKD. The CDR3 runs to 14 residues. With V trimmed by 9 bases and J by 5 bases, 5 bases remained unmatched. This chain's CDR3 is CATAGTGETGELFS. CDR3 coding DNA: TGTGCCACCGCGGGGACAGGGGAGACCGGGGAGCTGTTTTCT.

The chain combines TRBV27 with TRBJ1-6; TRBD1 agrees at 7 bases. The CDR3 has 14 amino acids. After removal of 10 bases from V and 3 bases from J, the junction contained 6 bases not matched to a gene. The germline V gene encodes CDR1 MNHEY and CDR2 SMNVEV (reference sequence). CDR3 region: CAISQGDYNSPLHF. The CDR3 nucleotides are TGTGCCATCAGCCAGGGGGACTATAATTCACCCCTCCACTTT.

This clonotype was seen repeatedly, ten times or more. The CDR3 sequence is CSAPGTGSYEQYF. The CDR3 bases are TGCAGTGCTCCCGGGACAGGGTCCTACGAGCAGTACTTC. The rearrangement uses TRBV20-1 and TRBJ2-7, with 9 bases fitting TRBD1. The length of the CDR3 is 13 residues. V shed 5 bases, J shed 1 base, and the junction held 3 bases outside the gene matches. CDR1 is DFQATT and CDR2 is SNEGSKA in the germline V gene (reference sequence).

This clonotype was counted ten times or more. This chain uses TRBV5-1 with TRBJ2-7, with TRBD1 matching 9 bases. The trim removed 4 bases at V and 5 bases at J, leaving 7 bases unmatched. Germline lookup yields CDR1 SGHRS and CDR2 YFSETQ. There are 14 residues in the CDR3. For the CDR3, the DNA is TGCGCCAGCAGCCAAGGACAGGGGAAGGACGAGCAGTACTTC. Amino acid sequence: CASSQGQGKDEQYF.

In this sample, this clonotype turned up many times. This chain uses TRBV29-1 with TRBJ1-6; unclear D gene. The CDR3 loop spans 13 amino acids. Per germline, CDR1 SQVTM and CDR2 ANQGSEA. The ends were cut back, 3 bases at V and 10 bases at J, with 13 bases in the middle. Written as DNA, the CDR3 is TGCAGCGTTGACTTTGGGAAGGGCTCACCCCTCCACTTT. Amino acid sequence: CSVDFGKGSPLHF.

This clonotype was counted at least ten times. The chain uses TRBV27 and TRBJ1-2; D is ambiguous. Trimming stripped 6 bases from V and 5 bases from J, with 13 bases between. CDR3 length: 13 amino acids. CDR1 MNHEY and CDR2 SMNVEV come from the germline V gene (reference sequence). The chain's CDR3 is CASSPAGFYGYTF. The DNA of the CDR3 is TGTGCCAGCAGCCCGGCGGGTTTTTATGGCTACACCTTC.

The table lists this clonotype with many counts. The CDR3 coding sequence is TGTGCCAGCAGCCAAGAAAGAAACATTCAGTACTTC. This gives the protein CASSQERNIQYF. The V gene is TRBV3-1, the J gene TRBJ2-4; no reliable D call. This CDR3 is 12 amino acids long. Looked up from germline, CDR1 is LGHDT and CDR2 is YNNKEL (reference sequence). The V gene lost 0 bases and the J gene lost 6 bases, with 3 bases spanning the gap.

This clonotype was counted a few times. CDR3 bases: TGTGCCAGCAGCGTAGCAGGGGCGGACGGGGAGCTGTTTTTT. Amino acids: CASSVAGADGELFF. This sequence joins TRBV9 and TRBJ2-2, with D perhaps TRBD1 (6 bases). V lost 0 bases and J 7 bases, leaving 10 bases between the germline ends. CDR3 length: 14 amino acids. Germline V lookup: CDR1 SGDLS, CDR2 YYNGEE.

CDR3 sequence: CASSLLGSPTYEQYF. The CDR3 nucleotides are TGTGCCAGCAGCTTACTTGGATCCCCCACCTACGAGCAGTACTTC. This chain connects TRBV11-1 to TRBJ2-7, with D hard to call. Germline values: CDR1 SGHAT, CDR2 FQDESV (reference sequence). Trimming removed 2 bases at V and 2 bases at J, with 13 bases between. The CDR3 has 15 residues.

In this sample, this clonotype turned up many times. This may come from a read error, since a much larger clone is one base off. The chain is built from TRBV12-3 or TRBV12-4 and TRBJ1-1; tentative D call: TRBD1 (6 bases). This CDR3 has 13 residues. CDR3 DNA: TGTGCCAGCAGCTATGACAGGAACACTGGAGCTTTCTTT. As protein: CASSYDRNTGAFF.

This clonotype was counted ten times or more. The chain carries TRBV29-1 and TRBJ1-2; D unclear. Looked up from germline, CDR1 is SQVTM and CDR2 is ANQGSEA. Trimming took 1 base from V and 4 from J, leaving 16 bases between them. The CDR3 is made up of 15 amino acids. The CDR3 nucleotides are TGCAGCGTTGAAGGGGCCTCGACCCTTGTCTATGGCTACACCTTC. It yields the protein CSVEGASTLVYGYTF.

At least ten counts were recorded for this clonotype. This chain connects TRBV6-2 or TRBV6-3 to TRBJ2-7; 7 nucleotides line up with TRBD1. The ends lost 6 bases at V and 2 bases at J; junction bases unmatched: 1. Per germline, CDR1 MNHEY and CDR2 SVGEGT. The CDR3 has 12 amino acids. The CDR3 sequence: CASSDRAYEQYF. CDR3 coding DNA: TGTGCCAGCAGCGACAGGGCCTACGAGCAGTACTTC.